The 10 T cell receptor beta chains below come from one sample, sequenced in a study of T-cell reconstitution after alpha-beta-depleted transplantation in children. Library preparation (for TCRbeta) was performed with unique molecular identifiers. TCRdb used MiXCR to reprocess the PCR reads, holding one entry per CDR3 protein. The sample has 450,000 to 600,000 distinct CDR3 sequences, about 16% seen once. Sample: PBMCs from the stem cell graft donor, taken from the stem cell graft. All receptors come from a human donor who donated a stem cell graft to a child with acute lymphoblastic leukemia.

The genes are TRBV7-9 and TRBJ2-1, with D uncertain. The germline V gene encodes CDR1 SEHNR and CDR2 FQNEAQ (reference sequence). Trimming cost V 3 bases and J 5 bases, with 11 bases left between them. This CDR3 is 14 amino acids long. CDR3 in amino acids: CASSFSGLHNEQFF. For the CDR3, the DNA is TGTGCCAGCAGCTTTTCCGGATTACACAATGAGCAGTTCTTC.

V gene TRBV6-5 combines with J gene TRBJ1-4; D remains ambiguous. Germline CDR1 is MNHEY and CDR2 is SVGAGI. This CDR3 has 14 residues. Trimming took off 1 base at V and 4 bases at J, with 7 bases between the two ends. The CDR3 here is CASSYYGDNEKLFF. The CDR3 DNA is TGTGCCAGCAGTTACTACGGCGATAATGAAAAACTGTTTTTT.

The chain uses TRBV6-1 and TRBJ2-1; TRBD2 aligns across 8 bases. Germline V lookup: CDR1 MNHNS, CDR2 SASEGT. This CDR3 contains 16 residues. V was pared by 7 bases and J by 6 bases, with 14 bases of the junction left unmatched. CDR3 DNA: TGTGCCAGCATGATCCCTAGCGGGTCTCTTACCAATGAGCAGTTCTTC. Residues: CASMIPSGSLTNEQFF.

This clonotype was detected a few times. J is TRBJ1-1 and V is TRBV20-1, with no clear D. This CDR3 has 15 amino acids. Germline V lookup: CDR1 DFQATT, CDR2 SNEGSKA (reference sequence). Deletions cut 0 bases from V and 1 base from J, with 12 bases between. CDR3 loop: CSARDSRTGNTEAFF. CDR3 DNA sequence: TGCAGTGCTAGAGATAGCAGGACGGGGAACACTGAAGCTTTCTTT.

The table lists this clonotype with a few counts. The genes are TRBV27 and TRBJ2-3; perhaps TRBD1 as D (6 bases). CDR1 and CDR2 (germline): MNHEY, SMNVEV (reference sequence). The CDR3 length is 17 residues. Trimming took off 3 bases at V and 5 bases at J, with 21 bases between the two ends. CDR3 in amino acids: CASSFGVWTEWGDTQYF. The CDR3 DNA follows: TGTGCCAGCAGTTTTGGGGTGTGGACAGAGTGGGGAGATACGCAGTATTTT.

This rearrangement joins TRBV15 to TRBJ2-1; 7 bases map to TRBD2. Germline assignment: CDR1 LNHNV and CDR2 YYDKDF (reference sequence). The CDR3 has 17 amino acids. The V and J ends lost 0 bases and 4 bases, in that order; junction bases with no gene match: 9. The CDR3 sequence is CATSRDWEGAGYNEQFF. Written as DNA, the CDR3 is TGTGCCACCAGCAGAGATTGGGAGGGAGCGGGATACAATGAGCAGTTCTTC.

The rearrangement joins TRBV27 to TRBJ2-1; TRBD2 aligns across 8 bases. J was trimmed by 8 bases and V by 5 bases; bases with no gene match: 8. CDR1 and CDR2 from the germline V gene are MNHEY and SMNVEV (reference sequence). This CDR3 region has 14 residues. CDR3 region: CASSPLTSEHEQFF. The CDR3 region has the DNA TGTGCCAGCAGTCCGTTGACTAGCGAACATGAGCAGTTCTTC.

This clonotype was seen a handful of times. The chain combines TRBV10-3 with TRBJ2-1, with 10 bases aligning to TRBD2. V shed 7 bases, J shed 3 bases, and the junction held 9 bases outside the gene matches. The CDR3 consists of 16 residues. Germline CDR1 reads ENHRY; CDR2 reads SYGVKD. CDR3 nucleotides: TGTGCCATCACCAACCCATCTAGCGGGAGCTACAATGAGCAGTTCTTC. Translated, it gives CAITNPSSGSYNEQFF.

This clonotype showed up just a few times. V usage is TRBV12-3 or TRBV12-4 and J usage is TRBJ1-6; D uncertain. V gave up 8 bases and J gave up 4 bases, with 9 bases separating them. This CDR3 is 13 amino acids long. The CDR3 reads CASQSRYNSPLHF. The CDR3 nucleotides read TGTGCCAGCCAGTCGCGGTATAATTCACCCCTCCACTTT.

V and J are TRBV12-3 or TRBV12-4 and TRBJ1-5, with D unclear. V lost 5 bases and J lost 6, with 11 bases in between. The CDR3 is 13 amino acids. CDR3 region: CASSLTYIQPQHF. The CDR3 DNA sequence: TGTGCCAGCAGTCTCACGTATATTCAGCCCCAGCATTTT.